This T cell receptor beta chain was profiled in a study of shared clonotypes between healthy human individuals. Method: immunoSEQ multiplex PCR; TCRdb's copy keeps in-frame clones and lacks some. The profile shows a few million clones, 90% to 95% of them singletons. This TCR was sampled from a man younger than 35 in good health. Some clones in this sample may be carry-over from other donors' samples. Sequencing was performed on naive CD4+ T cells from PBMCs. Subset denoted: CD45RA+ positively selected.

Here the CDR3 DNA reads TGTGCCAGCAGCGTCAGGACAGGGAGGAACACTGAAGCTTTCTTT. This codes for CASSVRTGRNTEAFF. The V gene is TRBV7-2, the J gene TRBJ1-1, with 8 bases identical to TRBD1. Germline CDR1 reads SGHTA; CDR2 reads FQGNSA. This CDR3 region has 15 residues. With V trimmed by 5 bases and J by 1 base, 6 bases remained unmatched.